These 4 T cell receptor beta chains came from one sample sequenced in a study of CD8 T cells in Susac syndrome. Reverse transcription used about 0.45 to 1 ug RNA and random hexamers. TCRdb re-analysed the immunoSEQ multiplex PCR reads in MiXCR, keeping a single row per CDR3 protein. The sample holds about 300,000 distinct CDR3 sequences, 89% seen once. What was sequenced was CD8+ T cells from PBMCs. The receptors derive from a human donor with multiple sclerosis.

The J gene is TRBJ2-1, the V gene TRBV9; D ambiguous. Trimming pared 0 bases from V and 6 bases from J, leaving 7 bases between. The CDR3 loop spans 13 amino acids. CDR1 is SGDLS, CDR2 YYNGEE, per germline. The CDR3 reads CASSVVPVNEQFF. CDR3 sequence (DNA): TGTGCCAGCAGCGTAGTACCAGTCAATGAGCAGTTCTTC. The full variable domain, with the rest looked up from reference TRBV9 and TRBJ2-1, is DSGVTQTPKHLITATGQRVTLRCSPRSGDLSVYWYQQSLDQGLQFLIQYYNGEERAKGNILERFSAQQFPDLHSELNLSSLELGDSALYFCASSVVPVNEQFFGPGTRLTVL.

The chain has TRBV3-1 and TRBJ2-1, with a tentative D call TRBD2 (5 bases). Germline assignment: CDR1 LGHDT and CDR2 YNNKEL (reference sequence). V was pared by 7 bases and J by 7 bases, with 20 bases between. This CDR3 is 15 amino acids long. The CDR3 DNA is TGTGCCAGCACCTGGGGTGGGAGAGGCGGGAATGAGCAGTTCTTC. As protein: CASTWGGRGGNEQFF.

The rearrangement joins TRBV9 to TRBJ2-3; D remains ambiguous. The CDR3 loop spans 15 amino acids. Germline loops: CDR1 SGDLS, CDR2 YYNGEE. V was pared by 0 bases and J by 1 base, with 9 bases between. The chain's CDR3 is CASSVEAEGTDTQYF. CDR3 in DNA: TGTGCCAGCAGCGTAGAGGCAGAAGGCACAGATACGCAGTATTTT.

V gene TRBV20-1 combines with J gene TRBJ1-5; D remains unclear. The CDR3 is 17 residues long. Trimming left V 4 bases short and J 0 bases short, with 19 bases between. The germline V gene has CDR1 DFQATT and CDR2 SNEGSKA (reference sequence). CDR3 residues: CSATRNRGTYSNQPQHF. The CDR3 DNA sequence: TGCAGTGCTACCCGGAACCGAGGAACCTATAGCAATCAGCCCCAGCATTTT.